This TCR beta chain was identified in a study of cytomegalovirus exposure and HLA in healthy donors. Study summary: About 77 million unique TCRs from HLA-typed donors made up an early data release. The study's findings and limits: What was likely a sequencing artifact was a cluster of highly shared sequence variants. Evidence from a later analysis indicated that most CMV-associated TCR beta chains looked HLA-restricted.

PCR employed 60 Vbeta and 13 Jbeta primers. Sequencing used immunoSEQ multiplex PCR; TCRdb keeps in-frame clones, though not all of them. The table includes 200,000 to 250,000 clones, 75% to 80% detected once. As to this clone: The antigen is undetermined.

As for the donors, each was a healthy bone marrow donor. The CDR3 runs 14 residues. V was pared by 0 bases and J by 5 bases, with 9 bases between. Per germline, CDR1 SGHRS and CDR2 YFSETQ. Sequencing input: PBMCs. The sequence came from a man aged 18 to 30 in good health and CMV-seronegative. V is TRBV5-1 and J is TRBJ1-5; unclear D gene. The CDR3 DNA is TGCGCCAGCAGCTTGGAGTCAGGTTATCAGCCCCAGCATTTT. Protein sequence: CASSLESGYQPQHF.